The 4 T cell receptor beta chains reported below all come from one sample, sequenced in a study of type 1 regulatory T cells. For these receptors, no antigen is known. MiXCR was run by TCRdb on the reads, yielding one entry per CDR3 protein. The profile covers tens of thousands of distinct CDR3 sequences, with less than 25% appearing a single time and roughly 8% taken by the ten largest. Overall study results and limits: Compared with non-Tr1 cells, Tr1 cells showed a narrower TCR repertoire.

What was sequenced was cultured type 1 regulatory T (Tr1) cells, either the whole culture or a sorted fraction (not recorded which). All receptors come from a human donor in good health.

The CDR3 spells CASATRPSGDTEAFF. CDR3 nucleotides: TGTGCCAGCGCAACCAGGCCGTCAGGGGACACTGAAGCTTTCTTT. This chain links TRBV7-2 with TRBJ1-1; D might be TRBD1 (6 bases). This CDR3 has 15 amino acids. V was trimmed by 8 bases and J by 3 bases, leaving 19 bases between them. Germline CDR1 reads SGHTA; CDR2 reads FQGNSA.

On this clonotype: A much larger clonotype is one base distant, so this may be a read error. The J gene is TRBJ1-5, the V gene TRBV20-1; no definite D call. Per the germline V gene, CDR1 is DFQATT and CDR2 is SNEGSKA (reference sequence). The CDR3 spans 15 residues. V was cut by 3 bases and J by 4 bases, with 16 bases left in between. The CDR3 DNA is TGCAGTGCTAGTGGCCTAGGGCAGAAGAATCAGCCCCAGCATTTT. Translation gives CSASGLGQKNQPQHF.

The J gene is TRBJ1-4, the V gene TRBV5-1, with TRBD1 matching over 8 bases. CDR3 length: 15 residues. From germline, CDR1 is SGHRS and CDR2 YFSETQ. V lost 5 bases to trimming and J lost 7 bases; unmatched junction nucleotides: 10. Written as DNA, the CDR3 is TGCGCCAGCAGGTGGACGGGACAGGTTGGTGAAAAACTGTTTTTT. This encodes CASRWTGQVGEKLFF.

This clonotype has only a few counts. This chain uses TRBV19 with TRBJ1-5; a weak D match, TRBD1 (6 bases). V was shortened by 5 bases and J by 10 bases, with 12 bases between the two germline ends. The germline V gene encodes CDR1 LNHDA and CDR2 SQIVND (reference sequence). This CDR3 region has 12 residues. The CDR3 is CASSPTGQPQHF. CDR3 DNA sequence: TGTGCCAGTAGTCCCACAGGGCAACCCCAGCATTTT.